This T cell receptor beta chain was found in a study of tissue T cells after allogeneic stem cell transplantation. The V gene end was trimmed by 5 bases and the J gene end by 6 bases; junction bases not matched to a gene: 2. This CDR3 spans 13 amino acids. Germline assignment: CDR1 SNHLY and CDR2 FYNGKV (reference sequence). Sequenced by immunoSEQ multiplex PCR; TCRdb stores in-frame clones only, minus some. In the table there are over 5,500 clones, around 50% of which are singletons. Study-wide results and caveats: Tissue-detected TCR repertoire was only partly captured by blood and spleen T cells. Anatomically similar tissues had similar TCR repertoires within each patient.

Comment on this clone: Its antigen is currently unknown. The gene names here belong to mouse. The DNA ends 1 residue before the CDR3 does, and the rest of the CDR3 is filled in from the germline J gene.

Time point in this sample: mouse harvest day 7 after allogeneic transplant. Each mouse received 10^7 T-cell-depleted marrow cells plus 10^6 splenic CD5+ T cells by tail vein. Mice had MHC-mismatched B6 into BALB/c GVHD, sampled day 7 or 14. V is TRBV3 and J is TRBJ2-7; 12 positions agree with TRBD2. The source material was gut tissue. The source is a female BALB/c mouse given C57BL/6 T cells with graft-versus-host disease after an allogeneic hematopoietic cell transplant. The covered CDR3 bases are TGTGCCAGCAGCCGACTGGGGGGGCTTGAACAGTAC. Translated: CASSRLGGLEQY. The CDR3 in full is CASSRLGGLEQYF.